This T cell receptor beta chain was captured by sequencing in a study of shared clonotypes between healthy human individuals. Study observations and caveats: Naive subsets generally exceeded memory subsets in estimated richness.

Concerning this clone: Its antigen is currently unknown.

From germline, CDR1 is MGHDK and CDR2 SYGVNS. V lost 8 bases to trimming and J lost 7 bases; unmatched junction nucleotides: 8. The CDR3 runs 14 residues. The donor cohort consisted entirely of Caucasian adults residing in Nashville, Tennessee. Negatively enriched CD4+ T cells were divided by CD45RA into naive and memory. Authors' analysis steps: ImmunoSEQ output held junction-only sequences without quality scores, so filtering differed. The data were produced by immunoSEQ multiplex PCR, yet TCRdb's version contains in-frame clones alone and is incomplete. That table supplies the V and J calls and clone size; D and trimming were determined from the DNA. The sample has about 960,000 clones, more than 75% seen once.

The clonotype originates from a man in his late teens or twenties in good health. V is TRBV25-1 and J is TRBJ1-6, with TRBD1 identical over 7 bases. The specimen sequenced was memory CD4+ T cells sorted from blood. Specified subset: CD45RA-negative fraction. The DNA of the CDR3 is TGTGCCAGCGCACCGGGACAGATAAATTCACCCCTCCACTTT. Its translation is CASAPGQINSPLHF. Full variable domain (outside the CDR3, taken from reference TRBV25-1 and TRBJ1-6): EADIYQTPRYLVIGTGKKITLECSQTMGHDKMYWYQQDPGMELHLIHYSYGVNSTEKGDLSSESTVSRIRTEHFPLTLESARPSHTSQYLCASAPGQINSPLHFGNGTRLTVT.